This passage covers 3 T cell receptor beta chains from one sample sequenced in a study of T cells in Graves' hyperthyroidism and ophthalmopathy. There were TCR beta CDR3 regions amplified from RNA transcripts. HTBI primers were employed in a first-round RT-PCR of the TCR CDR3. Each CDR3 protein gets one entry after TCRdb re-called the multiplex PCR reads with MiXCR. The data show hundreds of thousands of distinct CDR3 sequences, more than 12% seen once. Source material: blood. The source is a woman between 45 and 65 years old with Graves' ophthalmopathy.

The chain couples TRBV7-9 to TRBJ1-4; D gene ambiguous. This CDR3 has 16 amino acids. CDR1 and CDR2 from the germline V gene are SEHNR and FQNEAQ (reference sequence). Trimming left V 4 bases short and J 4 bases short, with 16 bases between. The CDR3 reads CASSSRSAGDNEKLFF. CDR3 bases: TGTGCCAGCAGCTCCCGAAGCGCAGGCGATAATGAAAAACTGTTTTTT. Supplemented by reference TRBV7-9 and TRBJ1-4, the full variable domain reads DTGVSQNPRHKITKRGQNVTFRCDPISEHNRLYWYRQTLGQGPEFLTYFQNEAQLEKSRLLSDRFSAERPKGSFSTLEIQRTEQGDSAMYLCASSSRSAGDNEKLFFGSGTQLSVL.

This sequence joins TRBV4-2 and TRBJ2-5; TRBD2 aligns across 16 bases. V was pared by 2 bases and J by 1 base, with 7 bases of the junction left unmatched. CDR1 and CDR2 (germline): LGHNA, YNFKEQ. The CDR3 runs to 19 residues. CDR3: CASSQYPGLAGGGQETQYF. The DNA for the CDR3 is TGTGCCAGCAGCCAATACCCGGGACTAGCGGGAGGGGGCCAAGAGACCCAGTACTTC.

Many counts were recorded for this clonotype. This chain links TRBV18 with TRBJ2-1, with 9 bases identical to TRBD2. The ends lost 2 bases at V and 2 bases at J; junction bases unmatched: 4. This CDR3 is built from 16 residues. Germline CDR1 reads KGHSH; CDR2 reads LQKENI. The CDR3 DNA follows: TGTGCCAGCTCACCATGGCTAGCGGGGACCTACAATGAGCAGTTCTTC. This translates into CASSPWLAGTYNEQFF.